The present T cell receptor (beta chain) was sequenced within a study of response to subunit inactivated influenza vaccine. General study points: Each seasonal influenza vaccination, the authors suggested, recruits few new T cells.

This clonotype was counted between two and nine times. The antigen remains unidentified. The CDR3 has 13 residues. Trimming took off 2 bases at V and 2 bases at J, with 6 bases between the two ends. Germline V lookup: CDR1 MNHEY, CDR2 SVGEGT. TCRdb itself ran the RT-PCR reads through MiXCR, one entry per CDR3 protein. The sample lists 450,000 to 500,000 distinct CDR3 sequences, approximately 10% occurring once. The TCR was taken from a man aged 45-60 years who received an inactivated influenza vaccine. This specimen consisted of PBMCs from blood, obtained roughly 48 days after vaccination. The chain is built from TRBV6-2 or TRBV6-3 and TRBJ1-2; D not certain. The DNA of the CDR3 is TGTGCCAGCAGTTACGCGATGAACTATGGCTACACCTTC. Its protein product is CASSYAMNYGYTF.